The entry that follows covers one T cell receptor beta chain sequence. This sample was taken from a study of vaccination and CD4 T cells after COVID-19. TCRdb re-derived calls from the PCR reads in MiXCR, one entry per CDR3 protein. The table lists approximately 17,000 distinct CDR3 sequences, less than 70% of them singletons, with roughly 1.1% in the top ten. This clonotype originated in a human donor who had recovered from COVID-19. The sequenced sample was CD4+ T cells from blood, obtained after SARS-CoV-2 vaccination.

CDR3 residues: CASSFRRENTIYF. CDR3 nucleotides: TGTGCCAGCAGCTTTAGGAGGGAAAACACCATATATTTT. The chain is built from TRBV7-2 and TRBJ1-3; D gene unclear. This CDR3 contains 13 residues. Germline CDR1 and CDR2: SGHTA and FQGNSA. V gave up 3 bases and J gave up 6 bases, with 9 bases separating them.